Listed below are T cell receptor beta chains from one sample, sequenced in a study of CD8 T cells in ankylosing spondylitis. TCRdb re-called the 5' RACE reads through MiXCR, storing one row per CDR3 protein. The sample lists around 120,000 distinct CDR3 sequences, about 25% occurring once. Sequenced: synovial fluid, either unsorted or a sorted T cell fraction (not recorded which). Receptors originate from a male donor with ankylosing spondylitis. CDR3s include the opening cysteine and the closing phenylalanine or tryptophan. A D gene is named only where the DNA matches it firmly. Expanded clones are given a class, and other clones once, few, many or no size at all.

V,J,size,D,CDR3,DNA
TRBV7-8,TRBJ1-2,few,TRBD1,CASSVTHRGKYGYTF,TGTGCCAGCAGCGTGACCCACAGGGGGAAATATGGCTACACCTTC
TRBV5-1,TRBJ2-5,many,TRBD2,CASSSVPGLAGGETQYF,TGCGCCAGCAGCTCGGTACCGGGACTAGCGGGAGGCGAGACCCAGTACTTC
TRBV20-1,TRBJ1-5,-,-,CSARDGRNQPQHF,TGCAGTGCTAGAGATGGGCGCAATCAGCCCCAGCATTTT
TRBV25-1,TRBJ2-1,-,-,CASSEYPGREQFF,TGTGCCAGCAGTGAATATCCGGGGCGGGAGCAGTTCTTC
TRBV5-1,TRBJ2-1,few,-,CASSLDARNEQFF,TGCGCCAGCAGCTTGGATGCCAGGAATGAGCAGTTCTTC
TRBV7-9,TRBJ2-6,few,-,CASSLGSAGANVLTF,TGTGCCAGCAGCTTAGGGTCAGCTGGGGCCAACGTCCTGACTTTC
TRBV3-1,TRBJ2-7,-,-,CASSQMLTESYEQYF,TGTGCCAGCAGCCAAATGCTGACTGAGTCCTACGAGCAGTACTTC
TRBV11-3,TRBJ2-5,-,-,CASSLGTLPDSLETQYF,TGTGCCAGCAGCTTAGGGACGCTCCCCGACTCGTTGGAGACCCAGTACTTC
TRBV7-6,TRBJ2-7,few,-,CASSLPGYEQYF,TGTGCCAGCAGCTTACCCGGGTACGAGCAGTACTTC
TRBV29-1,TRBJ1-1,-,-,CSGGAGNTEAFF,TGCAGCGGTGGGGCGGGTAACACTGAAGCTTTCTTT
TRBV14,TRBJ1-5,-,TRBD1,CASSQGTGRNQPQHF,TGTGCCAGCAGCCAGGGGACAGGCCGCAATCAGCCCCAGCATTTT
TRBV10-3,TRBJ2-5,-,-,CAISEEGVLQETQYF,TGTGCCATCAGTGAGGAGGGGGTGCTACAAGAGACCCAGTACTTC
TRBV5-1,TRBJ2-7,many,-,CASSFEGSSYEQYF,TGCGCCAGCAGCTTCGAAGGCTCTTCCTACGAGCAGTACTTC
TRBV10-1,TRBJ2-5,-,TRBD1,CASSVRTGSQETQYF,TGCGCCAGCAGTGTTCGGACAGGGTCCCAAGAGACCCAGTACTTC
TRBV5-1,TRBJ2-5,-,TRBD1,CASSFGTGAQETQYF,TGCGCCAGCAGCTTCGGGACAGGGGCACAAGAGACCCAGTACTTC
TRBV2,TRBJ2-1,-,-,CASRSETRGFF,TGTGCCAGCAGGAGTGAGACCCGTGGGTTCTTC
TRBV18,TRBJ2-3,-,-,CASSREMTGSTDTQYF,TGTGCCAGCTCACGCGAAATGACGGGAAGCACAGATACGCAGTATTTT
TRBV11-2,TRBJ1-1,-,TRBD1,CASSSIRGRNTEAFF,TGTGCCAGCAGCTCCATTAGGGGGCGGAACACTGAAGCTTTCTTT
TRBV11-1,TRBJ2-7,many,TRBD1,CASSLVPGQPSYEQYF,TGTGCCAGCAGCTTGGTTCCGGGACAGCCCTCCTACGAGCAGTACTTC
TRBV14,TRBJ2-1,-,-,CASSQGRGSYNEQFF,TGTGCCAGCAGCCAAGGGCGGGGCTCCTACAATGAGCAGTTCTTC
TRBV9,TRBJ1-1,-,-,CASSVGQGAYTEAFF,TGTGCCAGCAGCGTAGGTCAGGGCGCGTACACTGAAGCTTTCTTT
TRBV11-3,TRBJ2-1,few,-,CASSFTGESEQFF,TGTGCCAGCAGCTTTACGGGGGAGAGTGAGCAGTTCTTC
TRBV29-1,TRBJ1-1,-,-,CSVDPTGLTEAFF,TGCAGCGTTGACCCAACAGGGCTCACTGAAGCTTTCTTT
TRBV7-6,TRBJ2-3,-,TRBD1,CASSYAGTGGIDTQYF,TGTGCCAGCAGCTACGCCGGGACAGGGGGCATAGATACGCAGTATTTT
TRBV20-1,TRBJ2-1,medium-sized,-,CSATKSSYNEQFF,TGCAGTGCAACGAAAAGCTCCTACAATGAGCAGTTCTTC
TRBV11-2,TRBJ1-5,-,TRBD1,CASSQGTGVGPQHF,TGTGCCAGCAGCCAAGGGACAGGGGTCGGGCCCCAGCATTTT
TRBV11-3,TRBJ1-6,-,TRBD1,CASSLTGAYYNSPLHF,TGTGCCAGCAGCCTGACAGGGGCATACTATAATTCACCCCTCCACTTT